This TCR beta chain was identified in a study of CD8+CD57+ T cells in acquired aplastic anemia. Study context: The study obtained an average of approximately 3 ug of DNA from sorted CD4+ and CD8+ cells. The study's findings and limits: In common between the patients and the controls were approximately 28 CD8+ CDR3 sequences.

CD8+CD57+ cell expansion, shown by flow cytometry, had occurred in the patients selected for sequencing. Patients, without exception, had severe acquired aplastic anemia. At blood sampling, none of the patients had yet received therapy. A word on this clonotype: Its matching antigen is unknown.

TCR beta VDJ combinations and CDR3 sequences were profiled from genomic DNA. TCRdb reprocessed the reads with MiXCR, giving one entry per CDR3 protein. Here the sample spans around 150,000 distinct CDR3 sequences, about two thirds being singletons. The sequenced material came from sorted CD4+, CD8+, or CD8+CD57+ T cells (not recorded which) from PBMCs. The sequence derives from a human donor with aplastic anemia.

The CDR3 is CATSDSGTAIYGYTF. The CDR3 DNA is TGTGCCACCAGTGATTCCGGGACAGCCATCTATGGCTACACCTTC. The chain employs TRBV24-1 and TRBJ1-2, with TRBD1 matching 7 bases. V lost 2 bases and J lost 4; bases outside the gene matches: 6. Germline CDR1 reads KGHDR; CDR2 reads SFDVKD. The CDR3 has 15 residues.